The clone carrying this T cell receptor (beta chain) was recorded at least ten times. Unique molecular identifiers were built into the TCRbeta library. TCRdb reprocessed the PCR reads via MiXCR and lists one record per CDR3 protein. The sample contains about 690,000 distinct CDR3 sequences, 16% of which appear only once. The sample belongs to a study of T-cell reconstitution after alpha-beta-depleted transplantation in children. Sequenced here: PBMCs from the stem cell graft donor, sampled from the stem cell graft. This receptor was identified in a human donor who donated a stem cell graft to a child with acute myeloid leukemia.

This CDR3 reads CASSFRTGQAFF. In DNA, the CDR3 is TGTGCCAGCAGCTTCAGGACAGGACAAGCTTTCTTT. J is TRBJ1-1 and V is TRBV5-6; the match to TRBD1 covers 7 bases. Germline V gene sequence: CDR1 SGHDT, CDR2 YYEEEE. The junction had 4 bases not matched to a gene; V was cut back by 2 bases and J by 9 bases. This CDR3 contains 12 residues. Using reference TRBV5-6 and TRBJ1-1 for the parts outside the CDR3, the full variable domain is DAGVTQSPTHLIKTRGQQVTLRCSPKSGHDTVSWYQQALGQGPQFIFQYYEEEERQRGNFPDRFSGHQFPNYSSELNVNALLLGDSALYLCASSFRTGQAFFGQGTRLTVV.